The 27 T cell receptor beta chains below come from one sample, sequenced in a study of T cells after yellow fever vaccination. TCRdb re-analysed the 5' RACE reads in MiXCR, keeping a single row per CDR3 protein. Counted here are about 130,000 distinct CDR3 sequences, under 9% occurring once; the ten biggest clones make up almost 40%. The sequencing used CD8+ T cells sorted from PBMCs, collected on the day of the yellow fever booster vaccination. The source is a man between 18 and 35 years old who received the YFV17D yellow fever vaccine.

This clonotype has only a few counts. The gene calls are TRBV3-1 and TRBJ2-3; the match to TRBD2 covers 8 bases. The CDR3 has 16 amino acids. Unmatched junction bases numbered 4, after V lost 1 base and J lost 1 base. The germline V gene encodes CDR1 LGHDT and CDR2 YNNKEL (reference sequence). In DNA, the CDR3 is TGTGCCAGCAGCCAAGCTGCGCGGGGGGGCACAGATACGCAGTATTTT. Residues: CASSQAARGGTDTQYF.

This clonotype has only a few counts. This chain joins TRBV11-2 and TRBJ2-1; 11 nucleotides match TRBD2. The CDR3 contains 15 residues. Trimming cost V 5 bases and J 3 bases; bases outside gene matches: 3. Looked up from germline, CDR1 is SGHAT and CDR2 is FQNNGV. CDR3: CASSVSGGDYNEQFF. The CDR3 DNA reads as TGTGCCAGCAGCGTTAGCGGGGGGGACTACAATGAGCAGTTCTTC. The variable domain in full, completed from reference TRBV11-2 and TRBJ2-1, reads EAGVAQSPRYKIIEKRQSVAFWCNPISGHATLYWYQQILGQGPKLLIQFQNNGVVDDSQLPKDRFSAERLKGVDSTLKIQPAKLEDSAVYLCASSVSGGDYNEQFFGPGTRLTVL.

Only a few counts were recorded for this clonotype. The gene calls are TRBV5-1 and TRBJ1-1; D is uncertain. V was pared by 2 bases and J by 3 bases, with 17 bases between. The germline V gene encodes CDR1 SGHRS and CDR2 YFSETQ. The CDR3 has 16 residues. The CDR3 loop is CASSFHFPTVYTEAFF. CDR3 nucleotide sequence: TGCGCCAGCAGCTTTCACTTTCCGACGGTATACACTGAAGCTTTCTTT.

This clonotype was detected ten times or more. The chain uses TRBV7-9 and TRBJ2-3; D not certain. The CDR3 runs 16 residues. The V and J ends lost 2 bases and 0 bases respectively, with 12 bases between them. Germline CDR1 and CDR2: SEHNR and FQNEAQ (reference sequence). The CDR3 loop is CASSLTAPLSTDTQYF. CDR3 DNA: TGTGCCAGCAGCTTAACTGCCCCGCTTAGCACAGATACGCAGTATTTT.

Ten or more counts support this clonotype. The V and J genes are TRBV15 and TRBJ2-3; D is unclear. The germline CDR1 and CDR2 sequences are LNHNV and YYDKDF (reference sequence). This CDR3 is 13 amino acids long. V lost 1 base and J 4 bases, leaving 6 bases between the germline ends. Here the CDR3 DNA reads TGTGCCACCAGCAGAGGTCGCGCAGATACGCAGTATTTT. It specifies CATSRGRADTQYF.

The chain is built from TRBV7-2 and TRBJ1-2; D not certain. The V and J ends lost 3 bases and 4 bases respectively, with 9 bases between them. The CDR3 length is 13 residues. Per germline, CDR1 SGHTA and CDR2 FQGNSA. The CDR3 reads CASSFTSLYGYTF. CDR3 nucleotides: TGTGCCAGCAGCTTTACCAGCCTCTATGGCTACACCTTC. Together with reference TRBV7-2 and TRBJ1-2, the CDR3 gives the full variable domain: GAGVSQSPSNKVTEKGKDVELRCDPISGHTALYWYRQSLGQGLEFLIYFQGNSAPDKSGLPSDRFSAERTGGSVSTLTIQRTQQEDSAVYLCASSFTSLYGYTFGSGTRLTVV.

This clonotype was found a few times. This chain uses TRBV4-2 with TRBJ1-4; D call uncertain. Trimming pared 1 base from V and 7 bases from J, leaving 4 bases between. CDR3 length equals 12 residues. Germline V gene lookup returns CDR1 LGHNA and CDR2 YNFKEQ. The CDR3 spells CASSQGPEKLFF. The CDR3 DNA follows: TGTGCCAGCAGCCAAGGACCTGAAAAACTGTTTTTT.

In its sample, this clonotype was seen many times. The V call is TRBV4-1, the J call TRBJ2-3; D ambiguous. Per germline, CDR1 MGHRA and CDR2 YSYEKL. The V end lost 1 base, the J end lost 0 bases, and 8 bases lay between the germline ends. CDR3 size: 15 residues. The CDR3 here is CASSQVPLSTDTQYF. Here the CDR3 DNA reads TGCGCCAGCAGCCAAGTCCCTCTTAGCACAGATACGCAGTATTTT.

This clonotype has ten or more counts. This CDR3 reads CASSLGDREHNEQFF. The CDR3 bases are TGTGCCAGCAGCTTAGGGGACAGGGAGCACAATGAGCAGTTCTTC. The rearrangement uses TRBV7-9 and TRBJ2-1; the match to TRBD1 covers 9 bases. V dropped 1 base and J dropped 5; count of bases not matched to a gene: 3. This CDR3 is 15 amino acids long. The germline V gene has CDR1 SEHNR and CDR2 FQNEAQ (reference sequence).

V gene TRBV9 combines with J gene TRBJ2-1, with D perhaps TRBD2 (5 bases). The V and J ends lost 0 bases and 6 bases respectively, with 7 bases between them. The CDR3 has 13 amino acids. The germline CDR1 and CDR2 sequences are SGDLS and YYNGEE. The CDR3 bases are TGTGCCAGCAGCGTAGGAAGCGGCAATGAGCAGTTCTTC. Protein product: CASSVGSGNEQFF.

This clonotype came up a few times. The rearrangement uses TRBV15 and TRBJ1-1; D ambiguous. Trimming pared 2 bases from V and 4 bases from J, leaving 11 bases between. The CDR3 length is 14 residues. Germline-derived CDR1 and CDR2 are LNHNV and YYDKDF (reference sequence). CDR3 in amino acids: CATSRPLRSTEAFF. The CDR3 region has the DNA TGTGCCACCAGCAGACCACTACGAAGCACTGAAGCTTTCTTT. Using reference TRBV15 and TRBJ1-1 for the parts outside the CDR3, the full variable domain is DAMVIQNPRYQVTQFGKPVTLSCSQTLNHNVMYWYQQKSSQAPKLLFHYYDKDFNNEADTPDNFQSRRPNTSFCFLDIRSPGLGDTAMYLCATSRPLRSTEAFFGQGTRLTVV.

This clonotype turned up a few times. The chain joins TRBV4-3 to TRBJ1-2; D remains ambiguous. Germline V CDR1 and CDR2: LGHNA, YSLEER. The CDR3 has 16 residues. Trimming removed 0 bases at V and 4 bases at J, with 15 bases between. CDR3 residues: CASSQESVVGPYGYTF. CDR3 DNA: TGCGCCAGCAGCCAAGAAAGTGTAGTAGGGCCCTATGGCTACACCTTC.

The chain combines TRBV28 with TRBJ2-4, with D possibly matching TRBD1 (5 bases). The germline V gene has CDR1 MDHEN and CDR2 SYDVKM. The length of the CDR3 is 14 residues. The germline V and J ends were trimmed by 0 bases and 2 bases, with 5 bases remaining between them. CDR3 sequence (DNA): TGTGCCAGCAGTTTATGGGGGCCCAAAAACATTCAGTACTTC. Its translation: CASSLWGPKNIQYF.

This clonotype occurred a few times. V is TRBV23-1 and J is TRBJ1-5; 10 nucleotides align to TRBD1. TRBV23-1 is an ORF, and what it does is uncertain. The trim removed 7 bases at V and 5 bases at J, leaving 8 bases unmatched. The length of the CDR3 is 15 residues. DNA for the CDR3: TGCGCCAGCACCCAGGGACAGGGGACGGATCAGCCCCAGCATTTT. It is translated as CASTQGQGTDQPQHF.

This clonotype was counted between two and nine times. V gene TRBV30 combines with J gene TRBJ1-1; no clear D gene. This CDR3 is 13 amino acids long. The V and J ends lost 4 bases and 2 bases respectively, with 11 bases between them. Germline values: CDR1 GTSNPN, CDR2 SVGIG (reference sequence). The DNA of the CDR3 is TGTGCCTGGACGCGCGGACCTAACACTGAAGCTTTCTTT. Its translation is CAWTRGPNTEAFF.

V usage is TRBV10-3 and J usage is TRBJ2-7, with a possible D match to TRBD1 (6 bases). Trimming took off 5 bases at V and 0 bases at J, with 8 bases between the two ends. CDR1 is ENHRY and CDR2 is SYGVKD in the germline V gene. The CDR3 is made up of 13 amino acids. The CDR3, as DNA: TGTGCCATCAGTCCGGACAGCTCCTACGAGCAGTACTTC. Amino acids: CAISPDSSYEQYF.

This clonotype was seen ten or more times. The chain recombines TRBV12-3 or TRBV12-4 with TRBJ1-1; weak D call: TRBD1 (6 bases). Trimming pared 5 bases from V and 2 bases from J, leaving 15 bases between. The CDR3 totals 15 residues. This CDR3 reads CASSGGEGGNTEAFF. The CDR3 nucleotides are TGTGCCAGCAGTGGGGGAGAGGGGGGTAACACTGAAGCTTTCTTT.

The CDR3: CASSYRPGQKKENTEAFF. CDR3 DNA sequence: TGTGCCAGCAGCTACCGCCCGGGACAGAAAAAAGAGAACACTGAAGCTTTCTTT. The gene calls are TRBV7-2 and TRBJ1-1, with 7 bases aligning to TRBD1. Germline V gives CDR1 SGHTA, CDR2 FQGNSA. J gave up 1 base and V 4 bases, and 15 bases lay outside the gene matches. The CDR3 is 18 residues long.

J is TRBJ1-1 and V is TRBV5-1; possibly TRBD1 for D (5 bases). In germline, CDR1 is SGHRS, CDR2 YFSETQ. The CDR3 is 14 residues long. The V end lost 2 bases, the J end lost 5 bases, and 13 bases lay between the germline ends. In DNA, the CDR3 is TGCGCCAGCAGCTTATACTCAGGGAGGACTGAAGCTTTCTTT. Its translation is CASSLYSGRTEAFF.

This sequence joins TRBV7-9 and TRBJ2-1; 10 bases match TRBD2. Germline CDR1 and CDR2: SEHNR and FQNEAQ (reference sequence). The CDR3 sequence is 14 residues long. V gave up 0 bases and J gave up 13 bases; unmatched junction bases: 6. Here the CDR3 DNA reads TGTGCCAGCAGCTTAGCAGAGCGGGGGGGCGATCAGTTCTTC. It translates to CASSLAERGGDQFF.

The sample holds many counts of this clonotype. This rearrangement joins TRBV6-5 to TRBJ2-3, with 11 positions matching TRBD2. The CDR3 loop spans 17 amino acids. V lost 5 bases and J lost 1; bases outside the gene matches: 8. Germline V gives CDR1 MNHEY, CDR2 SVGAGI. CDR3 residues: CASSLFSGGAGTDTQYF. The CDR3 nucleotides read TGTGCCAGCAGTCTCTTTAGCGGGGGGGCCGGCACAGATACGCAGTATTTT.

The chain carries TRBV11-2 and TRBJ2-5; 7 nucleotides line up with TRBD2. This CDR3 comprises 19 residues. V trimming: 5 bases; J trimming: 3 bases; junction bases outside the gene matches: 21. Germline V gene data show CDR1 as SGHAT and CDR2 as FQNNGV. The CDR3 reads CASSPLGHKRAGEEETQYF. The CDR3 DNA reads TGTGCCAGCAGCCCCTTGGGCCACAAGAGGGCGGGGGAGGAAGAGACCCAGTACTTC.

This clonotype was picked up many times. The J gene is TRBJ2-3, the V gene TRBV20-1, with a weak D call TRBD2 (5 bases). Trimming cost V 5 bases and J 0 bases, with 15 bases left between them. The CDR3 loop spans 15 amino acids. Germline CDR1 and CDR2: DFQATT and SNEGSKA (reference sequence). CDR3 in DNA: TGCAGTGCTGCTCAGGATTGGACTAGCACAGATACGCAGTATTTT. Translated: CSAAQDWTSTDTQYF.

The V and J genes are TRBV10-3 and TRBJ2-5; D uncertain. Germline V gene lookup returns CDR1 ENHRY and CDR2 SYGVKD. Trimming cost V 5 bases and J 3 bases, with 19 bases left between them. There are 16 residues in the CDR3. The chain's CDR3 is CAISSLGRPGEETQYF. For the CDR3, the DNA is TGTGCCATCAGTTCACTCGGACGGCCTGGGGAAGAGACCCAGTACTTC.

The V and J genes are TRBV4-1 and TRBJ2-7; 7 positions match TRBD2. This CDR3 is built from 15 residues. V dropped 0 bases and J dropped 5; count of bases not matched to a gene: 7. CDR1 is MGHRA, CDR2 YSYEKL, per germline. The CDR3 DNA sequence: TGCGCCAGCAGCCAAGAGCCCCGTGGGGGGGACGAGCAGTACTTC. This codes for CASSQEPRGGDEQYF.

This clonotype was recorded many times. The chain has TRBV7-2 and TRBJ2-7; D is perhaps TRBD1 or TRBD2 (5 bases each). Per germline, CDR1 SGHTA and CDR2 FQGNSA. Trimming pared 4 bases from V and 6 bases from J, leaving 16 bases between. The CDR3 has 14 amino acids. The CDR3 DNA reads as TGTGCCAGCAGCTCGCACCCTATTGGGGGCGAGCAGTACTTC. Amino acid sequence: CASSSHPIGGEQYF. The full variable domain, rest sourced from reference TRBV7-2 and TRBJ2-7, is GAGVSQSPSNKVTEKGKDVELRCDPISGHTALYWYRQSLGQGLEFLIYFQGNSAPDKSGLPSDRFSAERTGGSVSTLTIQRTQQEDSAVYLCASSSHPIGGEQYFGPGTRLTVT.

The chain links TRBV6-5 to TRBJ2-7, with a weak D call TRBD2 (5 bases). CDR3 length: 14 amino acids. The germline gives CDR1 MNHEY, CDR2 SVGAGI. V was cut by 2 bases and J by 5 bases, with 13 bases left in between. The CDR3 coding sequence is TGTGCCAGCAGTTACAGGTTGGGGAGTCACGAGCAGTACTTC. Its translation: CASSYRLGSHEQYF.